This T cell receptor beta chain came from a study of blood T cell repertoires in COVID-19. Study details: T cells, B-cell-depleted T cells, or PBMCs provided the cDNA or gDNA that served as material.

Living in 24 US areas, the participants were between roughly 18 and 95 years of age. Cohorts were assigned according to the clinical history that participants reported. Symptom resolution, clearance, or two negative PCRs marked donors in Cohort 3 as recovered. Sequencing was performed with immunoSEQ multiplex PCR; in TCRdb, only in-frame clones are kept and a portion is missing. The sample has about 140,000 clones, nearly 80% seen once; the top ten hold around 3%. The ends were cut back, 1 base at V and 2 bases at J, with 13 bases in the middle. The germline CDR1 and CDR2 sequences are SQVTM and ANQGSEA. This CDR3 spans 15 amino acids.

The TCR sequence derives from a woman aged 45-65 years who had recovered from COVID-19. V usage is TRBV29-1 and J usage is TRBJ2-3; tentatively, D is TRBD1 (6 bases). Sequencing was done on a sample of PBMCs or T cells enriched from blood (not recorded which). The CDR3 region has the DNA TGCAGCGTTGAAGGGTTCGGGGACATCACAGATACGCAGTATTTT. Translation gives CSVEGFGDITDTQYF.